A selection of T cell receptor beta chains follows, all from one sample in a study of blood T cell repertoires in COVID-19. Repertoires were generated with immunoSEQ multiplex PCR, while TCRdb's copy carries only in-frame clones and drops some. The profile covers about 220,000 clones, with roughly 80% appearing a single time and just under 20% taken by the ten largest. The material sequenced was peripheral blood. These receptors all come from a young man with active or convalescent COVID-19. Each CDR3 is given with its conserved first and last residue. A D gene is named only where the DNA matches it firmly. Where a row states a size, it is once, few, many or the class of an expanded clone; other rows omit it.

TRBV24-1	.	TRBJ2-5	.	TGTGCCACCAGTGACAAACAGGGCGGTGGGGAGACCCAGTACTTC	CATSDKQGGGETQYF
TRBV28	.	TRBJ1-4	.	TGTGCCAGCAGTTTCGAGGTCTCCCTCTTCCCAACTAATGAAAAACTGTTTTTT	CASSFEVSLFPTNEKLFF
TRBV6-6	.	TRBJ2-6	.	TGTGCCAGCGGACAGCCCTCTGGGGCCAACGTCCTGACTTTC	CASGQPSGANVLTF
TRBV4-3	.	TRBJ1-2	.	TGCGCCAGCAGCCAAGCAGGTGGCTACACCTTC	CASSQAGGYTF
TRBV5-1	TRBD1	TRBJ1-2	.	TGCGCCAGCAGATCAGGGGGCGGCTATGGCTACACCTTC	CASRSGGGYGYTF
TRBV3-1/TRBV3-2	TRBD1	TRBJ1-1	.	TGTGCCAGCAGGAGAGACAGGGGCGCCGAAGCTTTCTTT	CASRRDRGAEAFF
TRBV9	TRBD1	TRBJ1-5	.	TGTGCCAGCAGCGGGACAGGTTGGGATCAGCCCCAGCATTTT	CASSGTGWDQPQHF
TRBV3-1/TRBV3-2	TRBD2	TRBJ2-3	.	TGTGCCAGCAGCCTCCGACTAGCGGGGGTCACAGATACGCAGTATTTT	CASSLRLAGVTDTQYF
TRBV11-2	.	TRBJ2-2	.	TGTGCCCGTATCTTCGGTGGAGGCGGGGAGCTGTTTTTT	CARIFGGGGELFF
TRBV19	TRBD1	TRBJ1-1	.	TGTGCCAGTACCCAGACAGGGGACACTGAAGCTTTCTTT	CASTQTGDTEAFF
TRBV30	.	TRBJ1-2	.	TGTGCCTGGAGGGTACCAGGGTTCTATGGCTACACCTTC	CAWRVPGFYGYTF
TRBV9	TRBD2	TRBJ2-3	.	TGTGCCAGCAGCGCCGGGACTAGCGTCACAGATACGCAGTATTTT	CASSAGTSVTDTQYF
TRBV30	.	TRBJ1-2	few	TGTGCCTGGATCAGACAGGCGGGCCAAACGAACTATGGCTACACCTTC	CAWIRQAGQTNYGYTF
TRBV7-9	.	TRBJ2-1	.	TGTGCCATAGGAGACGGTTACAATGAGCAGTTCTTC	CAIGDGYNEQFF
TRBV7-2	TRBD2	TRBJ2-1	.	TGTGCCAGCGGACTAGCGGGGGGGCAGTTCTTC	CASGLAGGQFF
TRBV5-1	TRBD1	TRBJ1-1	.	TGCGCCAGCAGCTACAGACAGGGGGGGACCAACACTGAAGCTTTCTTT	CASSYRQGGTNTEAFF
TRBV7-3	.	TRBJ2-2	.	TGTGCCAGCAGCCCCCGGGTCACCGGGGAGCTGTTTTTT	CASSPRVTGELFF
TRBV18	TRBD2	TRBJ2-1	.	TGTGCCAGCTCCCCATCTGGACTAGCGGGGGTCAATGAGCAGTTCTTC	CASSPSGLAGVNEQFF
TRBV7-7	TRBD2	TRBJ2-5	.	TGTGCCAGCAGCTTAGGTGGCGGGGGGGCCCCAGAGACCCAGTACTTC	CASSLGGGGAPETQYF
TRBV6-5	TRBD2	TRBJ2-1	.	TGTGCCAGCAGAAGGACTAGCGGGAGCGGCAATGAGCAGTTCTTC	CASRRTSGSGNEQFF
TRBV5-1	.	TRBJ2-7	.	TGCGCCAGCAGCTTGGGGTTAGGGACAAGGGCGTATGTCGGCTACGAGCAGTACTTC	CASSLGLGTRAYVGYEQYF
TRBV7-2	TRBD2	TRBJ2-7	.	TGTGCCAGCAGCTGGGGACTAGCGGGCTACGAGCAGTACTTC	CASSWGLAGYEQYF
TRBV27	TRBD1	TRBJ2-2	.	TGTGCCAGCAGTTTCTTTCTCACAGGGGGCATCGGGGAGCTGTTTTTT	CASSFFLTGGIGELFF
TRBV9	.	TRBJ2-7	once	TGTGCCAGCAGCGTAGCTGAGGGCAGCTCCTACGAGCAGTACTTC	CASSVAEGSSYEQYF
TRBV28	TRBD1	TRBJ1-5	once	TGTGCCAGCAGTAACACCGGGACAGGGGGGAATCAGCCCCAGCATTTT	CASSNTGTGGNQPQHF
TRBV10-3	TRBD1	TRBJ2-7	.	TGTGCCATCAGTGAGTGGGAACAGGGGAACCACGAGCAGTACTTC	CAISEWEQGNHEQYF
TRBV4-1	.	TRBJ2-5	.	TGCGCCAGCAGCCAACCCGTCTTACGATTCGGGGGAAGAGAAGAGACCCAGTACTTC	CASSQPVLRFGGREETQYF
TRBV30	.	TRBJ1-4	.	TGTGCCTGGACGCAACATACAGGACCTAATGAAAAACTGTTTTTT	CAWTQHTGPNEKLFF
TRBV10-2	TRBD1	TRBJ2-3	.	TGCGCCAGCAGGAGGGGGCAAGGTTACACAGATACGCAGTATTTT	CASRRGQGYTDTQYF
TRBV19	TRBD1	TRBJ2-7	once	TGTGCCAGTAGTATAGGCGGGACAGGGGGCGTCTACGAGCAGTACTTC	CASSIGGTGGVYEQYF
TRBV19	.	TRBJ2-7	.	TGTGCCAGTAGTAATACAGGAGCCTACGAGCAGTACTTC	CASSNTGAYEQYF
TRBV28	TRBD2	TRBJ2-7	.	TGTGCCAGCAGCCAGCGGGGGTTCTACGAGCAGTACTTC	CASSQRGFYEQYF
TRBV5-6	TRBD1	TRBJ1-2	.	TGTGCCAGCACCACCTCCGACAGGGGCTCTGGCTACACCTTC	CASTTSDRGSGYTF
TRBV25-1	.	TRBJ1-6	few	TGTGCCAGCAGTGAAGGGACATATAATTCACCCCTCCACTTT	CASSEGTYNSPLHF
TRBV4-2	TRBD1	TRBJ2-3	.	TGTGCCAGCAGCCATGGGACAGATCCGTCCGACCATACGCAGTATTTT	CASSHGTDPSDHTQYF
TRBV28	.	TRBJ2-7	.	TGTGCCAGCAGGGGAAAGGGGGGGGATGACGAGCAGTACTTC	CASRGKGGDDEQYF
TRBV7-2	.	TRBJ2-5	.	TGTGCCAGCAGCCCGTACCAAGAGACCCAGTACTTC	CASSPYQETQYF
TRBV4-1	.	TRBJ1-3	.	TGCGCCAGCAGCCGTGGTGCGGGGGGGCTCGGTGGAAACACCATATATTTT	CASSRGAGGLGGNTIYF
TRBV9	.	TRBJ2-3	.	TGTGCCAGCAGCGAGCGACGGGGAGATACGCAGTATTTT	CASSERRGDTQYF
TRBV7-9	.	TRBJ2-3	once	TGTGCCAGCAGCTTAGAGACATTCACCACAGATACGCAGTATTTT	CASSLETFTTDTQYF
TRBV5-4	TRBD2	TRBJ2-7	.	TGTGCCAGCAGCTTGGAACTAGCGAAGCAGTACTTC	CASSLELAKQYF
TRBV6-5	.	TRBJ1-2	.	TGTGCCAGCAGTACGGGGGTCGGCTACACCTTC	CASSTGVGYTF
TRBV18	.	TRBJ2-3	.	TGTGCCAGCTCACCATCCCTCACAGATACGCAGTATTTT	CASSPSLTDTQYF